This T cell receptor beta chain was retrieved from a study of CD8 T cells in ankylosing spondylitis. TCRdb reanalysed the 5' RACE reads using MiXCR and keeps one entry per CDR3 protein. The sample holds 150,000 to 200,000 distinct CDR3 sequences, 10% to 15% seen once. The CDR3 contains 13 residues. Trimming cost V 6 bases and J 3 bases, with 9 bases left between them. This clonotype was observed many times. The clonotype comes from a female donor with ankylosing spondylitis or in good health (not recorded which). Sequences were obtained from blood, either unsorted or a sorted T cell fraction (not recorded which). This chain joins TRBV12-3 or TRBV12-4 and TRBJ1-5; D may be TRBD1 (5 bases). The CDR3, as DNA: TGTGCCAGCAGCCAGGGACCCAATCAGCCCCAGCATTTT. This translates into CASSQGPNQPQHF.